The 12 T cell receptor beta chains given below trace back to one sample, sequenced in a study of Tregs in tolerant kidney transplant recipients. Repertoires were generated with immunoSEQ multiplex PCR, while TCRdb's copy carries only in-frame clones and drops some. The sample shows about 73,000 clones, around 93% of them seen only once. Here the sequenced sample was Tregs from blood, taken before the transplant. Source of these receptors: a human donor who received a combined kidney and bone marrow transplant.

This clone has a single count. CDR3: CASSIAISGANVLTF. In DNA form, the CDR3 reads TGTGCCAGTAGTATAGCTATCTCTGGGGCCAACGTCCTGACTTTC. The chain combines TRBV19 with TRBJ2-6; unclear D gene. The CDR3 covers 15 residues. Germline CDR1 reads LNHDA; CDR2 reads SQIVND (reference sequence). Trimming took 1 base from V and 0 from J, leaving 4 bases between them.

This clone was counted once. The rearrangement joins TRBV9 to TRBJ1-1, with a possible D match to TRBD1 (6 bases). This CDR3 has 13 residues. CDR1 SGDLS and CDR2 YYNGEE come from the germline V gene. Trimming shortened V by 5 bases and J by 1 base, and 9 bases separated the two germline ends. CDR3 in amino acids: CASSAQGNTEAFF. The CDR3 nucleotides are TGTGCCAGCAGTGCACAGGGGAACACTGAAGCTTTCTTT.

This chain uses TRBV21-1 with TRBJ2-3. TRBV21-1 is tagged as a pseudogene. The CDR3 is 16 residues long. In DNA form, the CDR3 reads TGTGCCAGCAGCAAAGAGGGTGGAGTGTACACAGATACGCAGTATTTT. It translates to CASSKEGGVYTDTQYF.

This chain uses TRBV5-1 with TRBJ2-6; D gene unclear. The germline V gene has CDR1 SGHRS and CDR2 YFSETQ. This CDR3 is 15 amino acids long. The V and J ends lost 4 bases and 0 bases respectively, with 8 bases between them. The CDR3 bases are TGCGCCAGCAGCACCGACTCCTCTGGGGCCAACGTCCTGACTTTC. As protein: CASSTDSSGANVLTF.

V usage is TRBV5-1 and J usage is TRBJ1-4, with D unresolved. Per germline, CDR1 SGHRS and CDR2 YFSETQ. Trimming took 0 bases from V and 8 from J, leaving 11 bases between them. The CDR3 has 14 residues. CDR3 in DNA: TGCGCCAGCAGCTTGGGGCCGGCCAAGGAAAAACTGTTTTTT. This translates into CASSLGPAKEKLFF.

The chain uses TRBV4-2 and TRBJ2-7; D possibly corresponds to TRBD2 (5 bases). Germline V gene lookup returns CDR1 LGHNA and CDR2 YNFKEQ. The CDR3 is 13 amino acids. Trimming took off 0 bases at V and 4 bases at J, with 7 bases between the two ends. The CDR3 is CASSQEGGYEQYF. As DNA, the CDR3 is TGTGCCAGCAGCCAAGAAGGAGGTTACGAGCAGTACTTC.

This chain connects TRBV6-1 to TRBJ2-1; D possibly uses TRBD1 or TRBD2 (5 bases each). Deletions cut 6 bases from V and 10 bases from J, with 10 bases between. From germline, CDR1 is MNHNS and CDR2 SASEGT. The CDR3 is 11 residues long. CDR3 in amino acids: CASRGEIEQFF. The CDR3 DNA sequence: TGTGCCAGCAGGGGGGAGATCGAGCAGTTCTTC.

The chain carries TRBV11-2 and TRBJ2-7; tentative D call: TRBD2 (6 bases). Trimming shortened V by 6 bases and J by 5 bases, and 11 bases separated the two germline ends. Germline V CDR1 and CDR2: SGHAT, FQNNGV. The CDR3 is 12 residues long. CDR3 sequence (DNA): TGTGCCAGCAGTACCGGGACTCACGAGCAGTACTTC. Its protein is CASSTGTHEQYF.

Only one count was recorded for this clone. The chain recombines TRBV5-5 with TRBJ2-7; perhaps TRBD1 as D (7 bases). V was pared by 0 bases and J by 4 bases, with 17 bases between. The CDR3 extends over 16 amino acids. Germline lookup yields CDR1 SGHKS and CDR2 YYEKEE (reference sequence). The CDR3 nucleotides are TGTGCCAGCAGCTTGGGGGCCGGGACAGCGGGTTACGAGCAGTACTTC. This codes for CASSLGAGTAGYEQYF.

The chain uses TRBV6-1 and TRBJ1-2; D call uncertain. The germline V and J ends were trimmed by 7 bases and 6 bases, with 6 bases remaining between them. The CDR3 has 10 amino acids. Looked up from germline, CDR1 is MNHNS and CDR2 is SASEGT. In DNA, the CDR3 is TGTGCCAGCATAGCCGATGGCTACACCTTC. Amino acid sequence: CASIADGYTF.

The CDR3, as DNA: TGCGCCAGCAGCTTGGCTGGGGTGGTTGGAGAAAAACTGTTTTTT. Translating it yields CASSLAGVVGEKLFF. The chain recombines TRBV5-1 with TRBJ1-4; no definite D call. The V end was cut by 0 bases, the J end by 8 bases, with 14 bases between. Per germline, CDR1 SGHRS and CDR2 YFSETQ. The CDR3 is 15 amino acids.

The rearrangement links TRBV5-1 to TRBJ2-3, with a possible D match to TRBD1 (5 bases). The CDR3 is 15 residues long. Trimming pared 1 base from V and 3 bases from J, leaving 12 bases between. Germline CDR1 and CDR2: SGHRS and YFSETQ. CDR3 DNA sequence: TGCGCCAGCAGCTTGAGGGCAGGGCGGACAGATACGCAGTATTTT. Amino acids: CASSLRAGRTDTQYF.